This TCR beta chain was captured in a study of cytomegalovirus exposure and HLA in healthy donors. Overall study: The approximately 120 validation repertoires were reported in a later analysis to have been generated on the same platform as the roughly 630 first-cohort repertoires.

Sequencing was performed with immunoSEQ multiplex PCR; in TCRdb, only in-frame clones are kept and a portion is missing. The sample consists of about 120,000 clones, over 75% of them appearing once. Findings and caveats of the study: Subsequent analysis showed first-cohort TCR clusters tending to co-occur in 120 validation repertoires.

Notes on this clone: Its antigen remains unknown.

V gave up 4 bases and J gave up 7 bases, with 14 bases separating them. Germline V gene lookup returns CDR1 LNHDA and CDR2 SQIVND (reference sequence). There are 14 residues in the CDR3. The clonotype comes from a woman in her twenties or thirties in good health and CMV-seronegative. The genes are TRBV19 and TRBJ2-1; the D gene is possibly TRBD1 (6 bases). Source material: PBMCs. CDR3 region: CASSSSRGRNEQFF. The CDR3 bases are TGTGCCAGTAGTAGCAGCAGGGGTAGAAATGAGCAGTTCTTC.